This TCR beta chain came from a study of T cell responses to AZD1222 COVID-19 vaccine. Using immunoSEQ multiplex PCR, the repertoire was profiled, and TCRdb retains in-frame clones only, with some absent. The table has 150,000 to 200,000 clones, 70% to 90% seen once; the top ten hold 6.1%. Study-wide points: It was only a handful of AZD1222 recipients who were seropositive at baseline. Clonal diversity may have been underestimated, and the donors were mostly white British, with more females than males.

About this clone: Its antigen is not identified.

V trimming: 4 bases; J trimming: 6 bases; junction bases outside the gene matches: 10. CDR1 and CDR2 (germline): SGHRS, YFSETQ. This CDR3 has 16 amino acids. Sequenced here: peripheral blood, sampled on day 0 of AZD1222 vaccination. The gene calls are TRBV5-1 and TRBJ2-1; 10 nucleotides align to TRBD1. The origin of this receptor is an adult in good health. For the CDR3, the DNA is TGCGCCAGCAGCCTGGCGGGGACAGGGGTTTCCAATGAGCAGTTCTTC. Protein: CASSLAGTGVSNEQFF.